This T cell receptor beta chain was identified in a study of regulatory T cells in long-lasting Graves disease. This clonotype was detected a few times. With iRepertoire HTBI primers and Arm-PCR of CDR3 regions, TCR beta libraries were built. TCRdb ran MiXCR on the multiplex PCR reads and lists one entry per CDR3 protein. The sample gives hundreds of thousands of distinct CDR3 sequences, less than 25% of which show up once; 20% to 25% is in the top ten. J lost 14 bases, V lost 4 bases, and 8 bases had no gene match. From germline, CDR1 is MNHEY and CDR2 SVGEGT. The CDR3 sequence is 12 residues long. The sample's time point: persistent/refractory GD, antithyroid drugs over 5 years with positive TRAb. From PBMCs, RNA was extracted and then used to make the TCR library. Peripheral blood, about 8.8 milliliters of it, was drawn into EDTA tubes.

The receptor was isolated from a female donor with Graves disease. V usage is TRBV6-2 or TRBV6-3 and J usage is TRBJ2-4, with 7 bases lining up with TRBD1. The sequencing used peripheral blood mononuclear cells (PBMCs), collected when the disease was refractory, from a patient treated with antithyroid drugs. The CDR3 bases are TGTGCCAGCAGTTTAGACCGGGACAGAGAGTACTTC. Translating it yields CASSLDRDREYF.